The clone carrying this T cell receptor (beta chain) turned up a few times. Its target is unknown. This record belongs to a study of CD8 T cells in ankylosing spondylitis. Study results and caveats: What appeared characteristic of ankylosing spondylitis blood was a TCR beta motif of eight highly homologous variants.

TCRdb called the 5' RACE reads again in MiXCR, with one record for every CDR3 protein. The sample yields 35,000 to 50,000 distinct CDR3 sequences, 10% to 13% seen once. The CDR3 has 15 residues. The trim removed 1 base at V and 6 bases at J, leaving 2 bases unmatched. CDR1 SGHAT and CDR2 FQDESV come from the germline V gene (reference sequence). The receptor was isolated from a male donor with ankylosing spondylitis or in good health (not recorded which). Source material: blood, either unsorted or a sorted T cell fraction (not recorded which). This chain uses TRBV11-1 with TRBJ2-2, with 10 bases fitting TRBD1. Here the CDR3 DNA reads TGTGCCAGCAGCTTAGGGGACAGGGGTTCCGGGGAGCTGTTTTTT. Amino acid sequence: CASSLGDRGSGELFF.